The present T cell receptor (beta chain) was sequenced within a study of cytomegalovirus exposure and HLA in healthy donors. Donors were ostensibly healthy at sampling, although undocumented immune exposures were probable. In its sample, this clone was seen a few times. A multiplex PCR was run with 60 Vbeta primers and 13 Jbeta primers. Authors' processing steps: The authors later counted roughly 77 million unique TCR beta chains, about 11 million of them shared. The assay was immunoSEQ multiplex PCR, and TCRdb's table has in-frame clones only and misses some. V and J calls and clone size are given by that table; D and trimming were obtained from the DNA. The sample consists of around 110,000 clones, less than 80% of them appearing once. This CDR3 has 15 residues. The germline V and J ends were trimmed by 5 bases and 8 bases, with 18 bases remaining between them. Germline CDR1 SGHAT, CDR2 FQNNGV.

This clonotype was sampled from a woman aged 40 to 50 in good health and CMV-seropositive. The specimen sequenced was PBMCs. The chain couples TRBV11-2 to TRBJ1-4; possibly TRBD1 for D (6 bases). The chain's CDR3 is CASSDRSHRDEKLFF. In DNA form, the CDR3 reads TGTGCCAGCAGCGACCGATCCCACAGGGACGAAAAACTGTTTTTT.